The present T cell receptor beta chain was sequenced within a study of blood T cell repertoires in COVID-19. A single count supports this clone. Here immunoSEQ multiplex PCR was the method, and the copy in TCRdb shows in-frame clones only, minus some. In the table there are around 79,000 clones, around 89% of which are singletons. Material for sequencing was peripheral blood. This TCR derives from a man in his sixties or seventies with active or convalescent COVID-19.

In nucleotides, the CDR3 is TGTGCCAGCAGTTCTAGCAGAAGCTATGGCTACACCTTC. Its protein product is CASSSSRSYGYTF. This sequence joins TRBV27 and TRBJ1-2; D unclear. Germline CDR1 reads MNHEY; CDR2 reads SMNVEV (reference sequence). The length of the CDR3 is 13 residues. Deletions cut 4 bases from V and 4 bases from J, with 10 bases between.